This T cell receptor beta chain stems from a study of T cells in localized non-small cell lung cancer. Using immunoSEQ multiplex PCR, the repertoire was profiled, and TCRdb retains in-frame clones only, with some absent. This repertoire shows tens of thousands of clones, about 87% found once; its top ten account for roughly 2.5%. The CDR3 runs 13 residues. CDR1 SGHRS and CDR2 YFSETQ come from the germline V gene. The V gene lost 0 bases and the J gene lost 7 bases, with 11 bases spanning the gap. As for this clone: The target antigen is unknown.

Study observations and caveats: Because only a single region of the tumor was sequenced, heterogeneity remains possible.

V gene TRBV5-1 combines with J gene TRBJ2-7, with D unresolved. The sequence was obtained from a woman aged 35 to 75 with stage I lung adenocarcinoma. This specimen consisted of peripheral blood, obtained before any cancer treatment. DNA of the CDR3: TGCGCCAGCAGCTTGGCGATTAGCCGAGAGCAGTACTTC. Protein: CASSLAISREQYF.